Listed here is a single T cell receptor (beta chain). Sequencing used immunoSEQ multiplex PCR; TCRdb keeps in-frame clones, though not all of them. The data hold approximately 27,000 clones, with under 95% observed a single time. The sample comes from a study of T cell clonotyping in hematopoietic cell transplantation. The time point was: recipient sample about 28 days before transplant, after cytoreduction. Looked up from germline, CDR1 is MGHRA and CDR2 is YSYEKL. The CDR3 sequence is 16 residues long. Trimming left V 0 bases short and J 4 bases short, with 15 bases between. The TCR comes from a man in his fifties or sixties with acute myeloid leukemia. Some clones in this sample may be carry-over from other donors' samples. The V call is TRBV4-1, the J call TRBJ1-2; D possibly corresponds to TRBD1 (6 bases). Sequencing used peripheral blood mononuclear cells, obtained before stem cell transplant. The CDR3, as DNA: TGCGCCAGCAGCCAAGAATCGGGGGGGCGCATCTATGGCTACACCTTC. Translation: CASSQESGGRIYGYTF.